The source of this T cell receptor beta chain is a study of control samples from healthy donors and cancer patients. The method was immunoSEQ multiplex PCR; TCRdb's version includes in-frame clones alone and lacks a portion of them. The sample records 260,000 or so clones, roughly 82% being singletons. CDR3 size: 14 residues. V was cut by 5 bases and J by 2 bases, with 10 bases left in between. CDR1 and CDR2 (germline): LNHDA, SQIVND (reference sequence). The sequenced sample was PBMCs. This sequence was found in a woman aged 55-70 years with lung cancer. The chain carries TRBV19 and TRBJ1-3, with a tentative D call TRBD1 (6 bases). The CDR3 DNA sequence: TGTGCCAGTAGTTCCGCAGGGGCTGGAAACACCATATATTTT. This encodes CASSSAGAGNTIYF.